A single T cell receptor (beta chain) is shown here with its context. Antigen unknown. Per germline, CDR1 MNHEY and CDR2 SVGAGI. Trimming removed 6 bases from V and 4 bases from J; junction bases left unmatched: 1. CDR3 length: 12 residues. The data stem from a study of vaccination effects on CD4 cells after COVID-19. Study in general: Post-vaccine sampling occurred a median 72 days after the second dose. Findings and limits, study-wide: The vaccine-induced clones of healthy vaccinees included only 1 of 255 that cross-reacted with common cold coronaviruses.

In the ViraFEST assay, antigen-specific CD4+ clonotypes were identified by expansion after peptide-pool stimulation. After roughly 9 days in culture, the CD4+ T cells were isolated. All study participants received two doses of BNT162b2 or mRNA-1273 vaccine. The vaccine recipients had no prior SARS-CoV-2 infection, with negative nucleocapsid antibodies. The authors replaced half the medium with IL-2 medium on days 3 and 7. Profiling relied on immunoSEQ multiplex PCR, and the TCRdb table lists in-frame clones only, not all of them. The table records approximately 17,000 clones, around 64% of them present only once.

This clonotype was obtained from a human donor who received a COVID-19 vaccine. The starting material was CD4+ T cells from PBMCs cultured with SARS-CoV-2 spike peptides, obtained after COVID-19 vaccination. This chain connects TRBV6-5 to TRBJ2-7; TRBD1 aligns across 9 bases. In DNA form, the CDR3 reads TGTGCCAGCAGACAGGGGGCGTACGAGCAGTACTTC. It specifies CASRQGAYEQYF.